The 16 T cell receptor beta chains reported below all come from one sample, sequenced in a study of T cell responses to AZD1222 COVID-19 vaccine. Method: immunoSEQ multiplex PCR; TCRdb's copy keeps in-frame clones and lacks some. The sample has approximately 200,000 clones, around 94% seen once. The sample consisted of peripheral blood, taken 28 days after the second dose of the MenACWY control vaccine. These receptor sequences come from an adult who received the MenACWY meningococcal vaccine as a control.

This sequence joins TRBV25-1 and TRBJ2-1, with TRBD2 matching 8 bases. This CDR3 has 14 amino acids. V gave up 6 bases and J gave up 8 bases; unmatched junction bases: 9. Germline lookup yields CDR1 MGHDK and CDR2 SYGVNS. In nucleotides, the CDR3 is TGTGCCAGCAGGCCCGGGACTAGTTTCCATGAGCAGTTCTTC. Protein sequence: CASRPGTSFHEQFF.

The chain couples TRBV30 to TRBJ1-6, with 8 positions matching TRBD1. The CDR3 loop spans 15 amino acids. V lost 5 bases, J lost 14 bases, and 17 bases stayed unmatched. Germline V gene lookup returns CDR1 GTSNPN and CDR2 SVGIG (reference sequence). The CDR3 loop reads CAWVHGGTGRGSLHF. The CDR3 DNA follows: TGTGCCTGGGTACACGGAGGGACAGGCCGAGGATCCCTCCACTTT.

The chain uses TRBV7-6 and TRBJ2-1; tentative D call: TRBD1 (6 bases). Germline CDR1 SGHVS, CDR2 FNYEAQ. This CDR3 has 14 residues. Between the trimmed V and J ends, which lost 2 bases and 5 bases, there was a span of 10 bases. For the CDR3, the DNA is TGTGCCAGCAGCTTAAGTACAGGGAACAATGAGCAGTTCTTC. It specifies CASSLSTGNNEQFF.

With respect to this clone: Other DNA sequences in the sample encode the same CDR3. The J gene is TRBJ1-1, the V gene TRBV7-3, with D unresolved. This CDR3 comprises 13 residues. In germline, CDR1 is SGHTA, CDR2 FQGTGA. V dropped 3 bases and J dropped 0 bases, with 5 bases sitting between them. CDR3 nucleotides: TGTGCCAGCAGCTTTGGTATGAACACTGAAGCTTTCTTT. It yields the protein CASSFGMNTEAFF.

The DNA for the CDR3 is TGTGCCAGCAGTTTTAGTACGAACACTGAAGCTTTCTTT. Its translation: CASSFSTNTEAFF. The J gene is TRBJ1-1, the V gene TRBV12-3 or TRBV12-4; D is ambiguous. Trimming removed 3 bases from V and 1 base from J, with 6 bases in between. The CDR3 loop spans 13 amino acids.

The CDR3 is CASSPQGGGYEQYF. For the CDR3, the DNA is TGTGCCAGCTCACCTCAAGGCGGCGGCTACGAGCAGTACTTC. This sequence joins TRBV18 and TRBJ2-7; no clear D. The V gene's germline CDR1 is KGHSH and CDR2 LQKENI. The V end lost 3 bases, the J end lost 3 bases, and 12 bases lay between the germline ends. CDR3 length equals 14 residues.

This sequence joins TRBV4-2 and TRBJ1-4; the D gene is possibly TRBD1 (6 bases). V was pared by 5 bases and J by 5 bases, with 15 bases between. The CDR3 loop spans 15 amino acids. Looked up from germline, CDR1 is LGHNA and CDR2 is YNFKEQ. This CDR3 is CASSGRAGENEKLFF. CDR3 DNA sequence: TGTGCCAGCAGCGGACGGGCAGGGGAAAATGAAAAACTGTTTTTT.

This clone was detected once. The chain has TRBV11-3 and TRBJ1-3; possibly TRBD1 for D (5 bases). Trimming took 1 base from V and 1 from J, leaving 8 bases between them. Germline V gene lookup returns CDR1 SGHNT and CDR2 YENEEA. The CDR3 has 15 residues. The CDR3 DNA reads as TGTGCCAGCAGCTTAGTTTGGGGGTCTGGAAACACCATATATTTT. Its translation: CASSLVWGSGNTIYF.

V and J are TRBV3-1 (or the pseudogene TRBV3-2) and TRBJ1-1; D remains unclear. Germline values: CDR1 LGHDT, CDR2 YNNKEL (reference sequence). CDR3 length: 15 amino acids. The ends were cut back, 1 base at V and 4 bases at J, with 13 bases in the middle. The CDR3 sequence is CASSQVRPAGTEAFF. CDR3 DNA sequence: TGTGCCAGCAGCCAAGTGCGACCGGCGGGCACTGAAGCTTTCTTT.

V and J are TRBV3-1 (or the pseudogene TRBV3-2) and TRBJ1-1, with a possible D match to TRBD1 (5 bases). With 2 bases removed from V and 1 base from J, the gap between germline ends came to 14 bases. The CDR3 is 16 residues long. The germline V gene encodes CDR1 LGHDT and CDR2 YNNKEL (reference sequence). For the CDR3, the DNA is TGTGCCAGCAGCCAACCAGGGTACGGAAAGAACACTGAAGCTTTCTTT. This encodes CASSQPGYGKNTEAFF.

This clone turned up a few times. V is TRBV6-2 or TRBV6-3 and J is TRBJ1-1; 7 positions agree with TRBD1. After removal of 2 bases from V and 2 bases from J, the junction contained 14 bases not matched to a gene. CDR1 is MNHEY and CDR2 is SVGEGT in the germline V gene. CDR3 size: 18 residues. For the CDR3, the DNA is TGTGCCAGCAGTTACCACGCGGGACAGCCTCTCTCCAACACTGAAGCTTTCTTT. This codes for CASSYHAGQPLSNTEAFF.

The CDR3 loop reads CASSGPGRDGEKLFF. DNA for the CDR3: TGTGCCAGCAGCGGGCCAGGGCGAGACGGTGAAAAACTGTTTTTT. The chain employs TRBV5-5 and TRBJ1-4, with D maybe TRBD1 (5 bases). The CDR3 length is 15 residues. V lost 4 bases and J 7 bases, leaving 17 bases between the germline ends. Germline CDR1 reads SGHKS; CDR2 reads YYEKEE (reference sequence). Variable domain in full (rest from reference TRBV5-5 and TRBJ1-4): DAGVTQSPTHLIKTRGQQVTLRCSPISGHKSVSWYQQVLGQGPQFIFQYYEKEERGRGNFPDRFSARQFPNYSSELNVNALLLGDSALYLCASSGPGRDGEKLFFGSGTQLSVL.

V gene TRBV28 combines with J gene TRBJ1-6, with no clear D. The CDR3 covers 12 residues. V gave up 2 bases and J gave up 10 bases, with 6 bases separating them. CDR1 MDHEN and CDR2 SYDVKM come from the germline V gene. DNA of the CDR3: TGTGCCAGCAGTTTAACGCAATCACCCCTCCACTTT. Amino acid sequence: CASSLTQSPLHF.

The V and J genes are TRBV5-1 and TRBJ1-2, with 11 bases aligning to TRBD1. V lost 6 bases to trimming and J lost 7 bases; unmatched junction nucleotides: 8. Germline V lookup: CDR1 SGHRS, CDR2 YFSETQ. This CDR3 is built from 14 residues. The CDR3 nucleotides read TGCGCCAGCACCAGGACAGGGGGCGAGAGTGGCTACACCTTC. It is translated as CASTRTGGESGYTF. The complete variable domain, with remaining parts taken from reference TRBV5-1 and TRBJ1-2, reads KAGVTQTPRYLIKTRGQQVTLSCSPISGHRSVSWYQQTPGQGLQFLFEYFSETQRNKGNFPGRFSGRQFSNSRSEMNVSTLELGDSALYLCASTRTGGESGYTFGSGTRLTVV.

The rearrangement uses TRBV4-2 and TRBJ2-2, with D hard to call. Per the germline V gene, CDR1 is LGHNA and CDR2 is YNFKEQ. V gave up 8 bases and J gave up 6 bases, with 10 bases separating them. CDR3 length: 12 amino acids. Here the CDR3 DNA reads TGTGCCAGCGCGAGGACCTCCGGGGAGCTGTTTTTT. Translating gives CASARTSGELFF.

The rearrangement joins TRBV25-1 to TRBJ1-3; TRBD1 agrees at 8 bases. The V gene end was trimmed by 2 bases and the J gene end by 3 bases; junction bases not matched to a gene: 3. CDR3 size: 15 residues. Germline loops: CDR1 MGHDK, CDR2 SYGVNS. DNA of the CDR3: TGTGCCAGCAGTGAACCCGGGACAGGTGGAAACACCATATATTTT. This sequence encodes CASSEPGTGGNTIYF.